The clone carrying this TCR beta chain was seen a handful of times. The antigen is undetermined. Trimming took 6 bases from V and 8 from J, leaving 11 bases between them. The V gene's germline CDR1 is DFQATT and CDR2 SNEGSKA (reference sequence). CDR3 length equals 11 residues. This specimen comes from a study of beta chain features in type 1 diabetes. Reverse transcribing all isolated RNA meant expressed TCRB transcripts were sequenced. Sequencing was performed with immunoSEQ multiplex PCR; in TCRdb, only in-frame clones are kept and a portion is missing. The table has roughly 370,000 clones, over 11% seen once. Study-level results: Shorter templates may be favored by PCR, equally so in patients and controls. Naive, central memory and Treg TCRB repertoires seemed to resemble each other more closely in patients than they did in healthy donors.

Sequenced: naive CD4+ T cells from blood. V and J are TRBV20-1 and TRBJ2-1, with D tentatively TRBD2 (5 bases). The origin of this receptor is a man in his thirties or forties in good health. DNA for the CDR3: TGCAGTGCATCCGGGGTCGATGAGCAGTTCTTC. It codes for CSASGVDEQFF.